This entry describes one TCR beta chain. This clonotype came up once. This receptor's antigen is unknown. No per-base quality is available; no much larger clone lies one base away. Library preparation was by 5' RACE. Sequencing used an Illumina HiSeq 2500. A second 7 to 11 cycle PCR used a sample-barcoded 5' primer and a J-beta primer mix. A unique molecular identifier was introduced onto each TCR beta cDNA molecule by a template-switch 5' adaptor carrying 12 random nucleotides. At least 2.5 million CDR3-containing paired-end reads were obtained from each sample. First-strand cDNA synthesis was performed from all RNA using the Mint cDNA synthesis kit, with priming by a TRBC-specific oligonucleotide. Following uracil-DNA glycosylase treatment, a first 18-cycle PCR with universal primers M1SS and BC2_uni_R was performed on all cDNA. Per the original workflow: For normalization, 1 million high-quality reads, each with a distinct molecular identifier, were randomly selected from each sample. Instead of being binned into consensus sequences, reads with shared molecular identifiers were discarded. CDR3 identification, clonotype clustering and error correction used MiTCR with a Q25 quality threshold and the strictest error-elimination algorithm. Lower-bound total TCR beta diversity was estimated with a nonparametric unseen species model using Euler transformation. Clones were called with MiXCR by TCRdb after fastp trimmed the public reads at Q25, and only in-frame beta chains were retained. Here each entry gathers all rows of one CDR3 protein and keeps the most common genes and DNA. TCRdb's processing, not the authors' own work, is the source of the V and J calls. The sample records roughly 1.5 million distinct CDR3 sequences, less than 45% of which are singletons. 4% of the sample belongs to the ten largest clones.

The CDR3, from cysteine to phenylalanine, totals 15 residues. The only DNA kept is the CDR3, 45 bases in frame from the first base. Taken from the germline V gene (reference sequence), the CDR1 and CDR2 loops are DFQATT and SNEGSKA. This sample stems from a study of blood T cells in healthy people across ages (dated by TCRdb to about 2015). Broadly, across the study: In model experiments, template switching captured roughly one uniquely barcoded TCR beta cDNA molecule for every two T cells. Age-related changes in TCR beta repertoire diversity were measured in the study by deep sequencing normalized with unique cDNA molecular identifiers. The donors were split into four age groups: young (average about 16 years), middle-aged (roughly 39), aged (roughly 60) and long-lived (under 90). To avoid experimental bias, donors of different ages were spread randomly across the sequencing lanes. Using the same blood draw, the study looked at two additional independent replicas of 1 million unique cDNA reads for two donors, one aged 18 to 30 and the other aged 80 or older. The paper's findings and limits, for the study overall: The CMV infection status of donors was not known, potentially confounding age-related changes in expanded clonotypes. As age increased, observed TCR beta diversity per million T cells dropped in a roughly linear way, and a significant reduction was already evident by age about 40. A strong correlation was found between observed TCR beta diversity and the percentage of naive T cells measured by flow cytometry. The long-lived group showed more naive CD4+ T cells, fewer expanded clones and increased TCR diversity than the aged group, suggesting age selection. Because profiling used bulk unsorted PBMCs, naive and antigen-experienced compartments could not be compared conclusively. Estimates of total diversity from one million sequenced T cells were regarded as lower bounds and underestimates.

The donors were roughly 40 Caucasian individuals from Russia, aged roughly 6 to 90 years, who were systemically healthy. Each donor gave about 9.7 milliliters of peripheral blood, drawn into EDTA-treated Vacutainer tubes. Ficoll-Paque density-gradient centrifugation was used to isolate PBMCs, with at least 6.5 million per sample. Trizol reagent was used to extract total RNA from the PBMCs, yielding at least 5 micrograms per sample. The percentages of naive CD45RAhigh/CD27high T cells were determined by flow cytometry on a PBMC aliquot from every donor. The chain uses TRBV20-1 and TRBJ2-1, with 7 bases in between that match TRBD1. The J call may not be correct, given that the DNA end is closer to TRBJ2-7. The specimen sequenced was blood. This sequence was found in a woman between 18 and 29 years old in good health. The CDR3 is CSARGIDRAYNEQYF. The nucleotide sequence is TGCAGTGCTAGGGGAATAGACAGGGCTTACAATGAGCAGTACTTC.